These T cell receptor beta chains were read from a single sample in a study of blood T cells in healthy people across ages. TCRdb processed the 5' RACE reads anew with MiXCR; each CDR3 protein has one entry. This sample has 1.5 million to 1.9 million distinct CDR3 sequences; under 55% occur once, and the top ten carry just over 4%. Material: blood. The receptors shown here come from a woman aged 18-30 years in good health. Both conserved end residues are part of each CDR3. D genes are given only for firm matches. The size of a clone is reported for some rows only, either as once, few or many, or as a class for expanded clones.

clone_size: many
v_call: TRBV28
j_call: TRBJ2-7
d_call: .
cdr3_nt: TGTGCCAGCAGACAGGGTCCCTACGAGCAGTACTTC
cdr3_aa: CASRQGPYEQYF

clone_size: .
v_call: TRBV12-3/TRBV12-4
j_call: TRBJ2-5
d_call: .
cdr3_nt: TGTGCCAGCAGTTTCAACAGGGTAGAGCAGTACTTC
cdr3_aa: CASSFNRVEQYF

clone_size: .
v_call: TRBV20-1
j_call: TRBJ2-1
d_call: .
cdr3_nt: TGCAGTGCCACGAAACCGGGACCGGACAATGAGCAGTTCTTC
cdr3_aa: CSATKPGPDNEQFF

clone_size: few
v_call: TRBV28
j_call: TRBJ2-1
d_call: .
cdr3_nt: TGTGCCAGCGATGGAGGAGCCTACAATGAGCAGTTCTTC
cdr3_aa: CASDGGAYNEQFF

clone_size: .
v_call: TRBV2
j_call: TRBJ1-1
d_call: .
cdr3_nt: TGTGCCAGCAGTGAAGAAGGGGTCACTGAAGCTTTCTTT
cdr3_aa: CASSEEGVTEAFF

clone_size: few
v_call: TRBV28
j_call: TRBJ1-4
d_call: .
cdr3_nt: TGTGCCAGCAGTAACCGACAGGCGGAATTTAATGAAAAACTGTTTTTT
cdr3_aa: CASSNRQAEFNEKLFF

clone_size: .
v_call: TRBV11-2
j_call: TRBJ2-7
d_call: .
cdr3_nt: TGTGCCAGCAGCTTATCCCCGCAGCATACCTACGAGCAGTACTTC
cdr3_aa: CASSLSPQHTYEQYF

clone_size: once
v_call: TRBV7-2
j_call: TRBJ2-5
d_call: .
cdr3_nt: TGTGCCAGCAGCTCCAACCTCCTGGAGACCCAGTACTTC
cdr3_aa: CASSSNLLETQYF

clone_size: few
v_call: TRBV6-1
j_call: TRBJ1-2
d_call: .
cdr3_nt: TGTGCCAGCAGTGAATACCAGAACTATGGCTACACCTTC
cdr3_aa: CASSEYQNYGYTF

clone_size: once
v_call: TRBV24-1
j_call: TRBJ2-5
d_call: .
cdr3_nt: TGTGCCACCAGTTCTACAGGTCGGGATGAGCAGTACTTC
cdr3_aa: CATSSTGRDEQYF

clone_size: .
v_call: TRBV27
j_call: TRBJ2-1
d_call: TRBD2
cdr3_nt: TGTGCCAGCAGTGGCCTTCCTAGCGGGAGCTACAATGAGCAGTTCTTC
cdr3_aa: CASSGLPSGSYNEQFF

clone_size: .
v_call: TRBV25-1
j_call: TRBJ2-3
d_call: .
cdr3_nt: TGTGCCAGCAGTGTGAAATCCGCAGGGTCCACAGATACGCAGTATTTT
cdr3_aa: CASSVKSAGSTDTQYF

clone_size: few
v_call: TRBV20-1
j_call: TRBJ2-3
d_call: TRBD2
cdr3_nt: TGCAGTGCTAGAGGACTAGCGGGAGGATTAAGTACAGATACGCAGTATTTT
cdr3_aa: CSARGLAGGLSTDTQYF

clone_size: .
v_call: TRBV20-1
j_call: TRBJ2-1
d_call: TRBD2
cdr3_nt: TGCAGTGCTTGGACTAGCGGGGTGATCAATGAGCAGTTCTTC
cdr3_aa: CSAWTSGVINEQFF

clone_size: .
v_call: TRBV20-1
j_call: TRBJ2-1
d_call: TRBD2
cdr3_nt: TGCAGTGCCTTAGCGGGAGAGAGCTACAATGAGCAGTTCTTC
cdr3_aa: CSALAGESYNEQFF

clone_size: .
v_call: TRBV5-1
j_call: TRBJ2-7
d_call: .
cdr3_nt: TGCGCCAGCAGCCAGGGACACGTGAATTACGAGCAGTACTTC
cdr3_aa: CASSQGHVNYEQYF

clone_size: many
v_call: TRBV7-9
j_call: TRBJ2-7
d_call: .
cdr3_nt: TGTGCCAGCAGCCCACGGGGCTCCTACGAGCAGTACTTC
cdr3_aa: CASSPRGSYEQYF

clone_size: .
v_call: TRBV12-3/TRBV12-4
j_call: TRBJ2-1
d_call: TRBD2
cdr3_nt: TGTGCCAGCAGTTTAACCGGGGGGGCCTCTCCATACAATGAGCAGTTCTTC
cdr3_aa: CASSLTGGASPYNEQFF

clone_size: .
v_call: TRBV5-1
j_call: TRBJ2-3
d_call: TRBD2
cdr3_nt: TGCGCCAGCAGCCCCGGACTAGTGATTGGAGACACGCAGTATTTT
cdr3_aa: CASSPGLVIGDTQYF

clone_size: few
v_call: TRBV20-1
j_call: TRBJ1-4
d_call: TRBD1
cdr3_nt: TGCAGTGCTAGAAAAATCGCCCCTACAGGGGCTGAGTCTGAAAAACTGTTTTTT
cdr3_aa: CSARKIAPTGAESEKLFF

clone_size: .
v_call: TRBV4-1
j_call: TRBJ2-1
d_call: .
cdr3_nt: TGCGCCAGCAGCCAGGGACGGCCGCCGACCTACAATGAGCAGTTCTTC
cdr3_aa: CASSQGRPPTYNEQFF

clone_size: few
v_call: TRBV24-1
j_call: TRBJ2-1
d_call: TRBD1
cdr3_nt: TGTGCCACCAGTGACCTCACCGGGACAGGGAAGTTCTTC
cdr3_aa: CATSDLTGTGKFF

clone_size: .
v_call: TRBV11-2
j_call: TRBJ1-2
d_call: .
cdr3_nt: TGTGCCAGCAGCTTAGATGAGGGGATCGCTGGCTACACCTTC
cdr3_aa: CASSLDEGIAGYTF

clone_size: once
v_call: TRBV6-1
j_call: TRBJ2-7
d_call: .
cdr3_nt: TGTGCCAGCAGTGACTACGTCGGGCCAAGTAGCCGATCCTACGAGCAGTACTTC
cdr3_aa: CASSDYVGPSSRSYEQYF

clone_size: .
v_call: TRBV9
j_call: TRBJ2-5
d_call: TRBD2
cdr3_nt: TGTGCCAGCAGCGTCGGCGGGCTAGCGGAAGAGACCCAGTACTTC
cdr3_aa: CASSVGGLAEETQYF

clone_size: few
v_call: TRBV29-1
j_call: TRBJ2-1
d_call: .
cdr3_nt: TGCAGCGTTGCCGAATACTATGAGCAGTTCTTC
cdr3_aa: CSVAEYYEQFF

clone_size: .
v_call: TRBV28
j_call: TRBJ2-7
d_call: TRBD1
cdr3_nt: TGTGCCGGGGGACAGGGCTACGAGCAGTACTTC
cdr3_aa: CAGGQGYEQYF

clone_size: .
v_call: TRBV20-1
j_call: TRBJ2-5
d_call: TRBD1
cdr3_nt: TGCAGTGCTAGAGATAGAGGGACAGCAAGAGAGACCCAGTACTTC
cdr3_aa: CSARDRGTARETQYF

clone_size: few
v_call: TRBV7-2
j_call: TRBJ1-2
d_call: .
cdr3_nt: TGTGCCAGCAGCTTTGGACCTTACGACAACTATGGCTACACCTTC
cdr3_aa: CASSFGPYDNYGYTF

clone_size: .
v_call: TRBV20-1
j_call: TRBJ2-1
d_call: .
cdr3_nt: TGCAGTGCTTGGGAGGGGGGTTCGGGGCACAATGAGCAGTTCTTC
cdr3_aa: CSAWEGGSGHNEQFF

clone_size: few
v_call: TRBV20-1
j_call: TRBJ2-1
d_call: TRBD2
cdr3_nt: TGCAGTGCTAGAAGCGGGAGTCTCTACAATGAGCAGTTCTTC
cdr3_aa: CSARSGSLYNEQFF

clone_size: .
v_call: TRBV12-3/TRBV12-4
j_call: TRBJ2-1
d_call: .
cdr3_nt: TGTGCCAGCAGTTTAGCGCTGCCGGCCAGCTCCTACAATGAGCAGTTCTTC
cdr3_aa: CASSLALPASSYNEQFF

clone_size: once
v_call: TRBV27
j_call: TRBJ2-7
d_call: TRBD2
cdr3_nt: TGTGCCAGCAGTTTTATAGCGGGGGGGCCCTCCTACAATGAGCAGTACTTC
cdr3_aa: CASSFIAGGPSYNEQYF

clone_size: .
v_call: TRBV6-5
j_call: TRBJ2-2
d_call: TRBD1
cdr3_nt: TGTGCCAGCCTGAGACAGGGGACCCTCGCCGGGGAGCTGTTTTTT
cdr3_aa: CASLRQGTLAGELFF

clone_size: few
v_call: TRBV11-3
j_call: TRBJ2-3
d_call: .
cdr3_nt: TGTGCCAGCAGCTTATTGGTAGGCACAGATACGCAGTATTTT
cdr3_aa: CASSLLVGTDTQYF

clone_size: few
v_call: TRBV10-3
j_call: TRBJ1-5
d_call: .
cdr3_nt: TGTGCCATCAGTGAGTCGGAGGATAGCAATCAGCCCCAGCATTTT
cdr3_aa: CAISESEDSNQPQHF

clone_size: .
v_call: TRBV20-1
j_call: TRBJ1-6
d_call: .
cdr3_nt: TGCAGTGCTAGAGATCGACGGCAGGGCTGGGCGGGAATCGCCCTCCACTTT
cdr3_aa: CSARDRRQGWAGIALHF

clone_size: .
v_call: TRBV9
j_call: TRBJ1-5
d_call: .
cdr3_nt: TGTGCCAGCAGCGAGAACGCAGGGGTTAAGCCCCAGCATTTT
cdr3_aa: CASSENAGVKPQHF

clone_size: .
v_call: TRBV6-6
j_call: TRBJ2-7
d_call: .
cdr3_nt: TGTGCCAGCAGTTACTCTGAAGTCTACGAGCAGTACTTC
cdr3_aa: CASSYSEVYEQYF

clone_size: .
v_call: TRBV29-1
j_call: TRBJ2-7
d_call: .
cdr3_nt: TGCAGCGCGGGGGACAGCCCTGACGAGCAGTACTTC
cdr3_aa: CSAGDSPDEQYF

clone_size: .
v_call: TRBV20-1
j_call: TRBJ2-7
d_call: TRBD2
cdr3_nt: TGCAGTGCTATGCGGGAGACCTACGAGCAGTACTTC
cdr3_aa: CSAMRETYEQYF

clone_size: .
v_call: TRBV18
j_call: TRBJ2-3
d_call: .
cdr3_nt: TGTGCCAGCTCCGGTATGGGGGACACGCAGTATTTT
cdr3_aa: CASSGMGDTQYF

clone_size: .
v_call: TRBV4-1
j_call: TRBJ2-7
d_call: TRBD2
cdr3_nt: TGCGCCAGCAGCCAAGTTAGCGGGGGGCTCTACGAGCAGTACTTC
cdr3_aa: CASSQVSGGLYEQYF

clone_size: few
v_call: TRBV11-2
j_call: TRBJ2-3
d_call: .
cdr3_nt: TGTGCCAGCAGCGCCCAGCGGGCGGATACGCAGTATTTT
cdr3_aa: CASSAQRADTQYF

clone_size: .
v_call: TRBV5-6
j_call: TRBJ2-2
d_call: .
cdr3_nt: TGTGCCAGCAGCTTGCCCCCTGACTCCGGGGAGCTGTTTTTT
cdr3_aa: CASSLPPDSGELFF